Following are 31 T cell receptor beta chains from one sample sequenced in a study of shared clonotypes between healthy human individuals. Sequenced by immunoSEQ multiplex PCR; TCRdb stores in-frame clones only, minus some. The repertoire holds over 850,000 clones, with 75% to 80% as singletons. The sequencing sample was made of memory CD4+ T cells from PBMCs. The subset here: CD45RA-negative fraction. The source is a man younger than 30 in good health. Some clones in this sample may be carry-over from other donors' samples.

This clone was seen at least ten times. The chain couples TRBV5-1 to TRBJ1-2, with TRBD1 matching over 7 bases. V lost 3 bases to trimming and J lost 4 bases; unmatched junction nucleotides: 3. The CDR3 contains 13 residues. CDR1 and CDR2 (germline): SGHRS, YFSETQ. CDR3 protein: CASSSGQTYGYTF. The CDR3 DNA sequence: TGCGCCAGCAGCTCGGGACAGACCTATGGCTACACCTTC.

The rearrangement links TRBV11-1 to TRBJ2-5; weak D call: TRBD1 (6 bases). The length of the CDR3 is 14 residues. The germline V gene has CDR1 SGHAT and CDR2 FQDESV (reference sequence). Trimming left V 3 bases short and J 4 bases short, with 12 bases between. This CDR3 reads CASSFSGVGETQYF. DNA of the CDR3: TGTGCCAGCAGCTTTTCAGGGGTTGGAGAGACCCAGTACTTC.

On this clone itself: Other nucleotide sequences in the sample specify the same CDR3. The V gene is TRBV2, the J gene TRBJ1-5; possible D gene TRBD1, 5 bases. The CDR3 spans 15 residues. The V gene's germline CDR1 is SNHLY and CDR2 FYNNEI. V shed 4 bases and J shed 0 bases, with 10 bases lying between them. The CDR3 DNA reads as TGTGCCAGCAGTGGCACGGGGGGTAGCAATCAGCCCCAGCATTTT. It specifies CASSGTGGSNQPQHF.

The V call is TRBV27, the J call TRBJ2-1; 12 bases align to TRBD2. The V gene's germline CDR1 is MNHEY and CDR2 SMNVEV (reference sequence). The V segment lost 6 bases and the J segment 4 bases; nucleotides outside the gene matches: 7. The CDR3 consists of 16 residues. As DNA, the CDR3 is TGTGCCAGCAGGAGTCCTAGCGGGAGGGGGTACAATGAGCAGTTCTTC. Its translation is CASRSPSGRGYNEQFF.

V and J are TRBV18 and TRBJ1-4; D may be TRBD1 (5 bases). Per germline, CDR1 KGHSH and CDR2 LQKENI. The CDR3 contains 15 residues. Between the trimmed V and J ends, which lost 5 bases and 0 bases, there was a span of 10 bases. CDR3 in DNA: TGTGCCAGCTCATCGCAGGGTTCAACTAATGAAAAACTGTTTTTT. Amino acids: CASSSQGSTNEKLFF.

The rearrangement links TRBV27 to TRBJ1-5; D remains ambiguous. CDR1 and CDR2 (germline): MNHEY, SMNVEV (reference sequence). This CDR3 region has 12 residues. V lost 8 bases to trimming and J lost 7 bases, with 12 bases between them. The CDR3 here is CASGPGLQPQHF. DNA of the CDR3: TGTGCCAGCGGTCCGGGTTTACAGCCCCAGCATTTT.

The chain uses TRBV6-5 and TRBJ2-5; no clear D gene. The V gene's germline CDR1 is MNHEY and CDR2 SVGAGI. The ends were cut back, 6 bases at V and 5 bases at J, with 19 bases in the middle. The CDR3 has 15 amino acids. CDR3 loop: CASSLDGQTLETQYF. For the CDR3, the DNA is TGTGCCAGCAGCCTGGACGGCCAGACTTTGGAGACCCAGTACTTC.

This chain joins TRBV5-6 and TRBJ2-5, with no clear D. The CDR3 spans 11 residues. Trimming removed 3 bases at V and 7 bases at J, with 7 bases between. Germline CDR1 and CDR2: SGHDT and YYEEEE. CDR3 DNA: TGTGCCAGCAGCTCTGTGGGGACCCAGTACTTC. Translated: CASSSVGTQYF.

V is TRBV11-2 and J is TRBJ2-3, with 9 nucleotides matching TRBD2. V lost 1 base, J lost 0 bases, and 5 bases stayed unmatched. The CDR3 runs to 17 residues. Germline values: CDR1 SGHAT, CDR2 FQNNGV. The CDR3 region is CASSLVGGRGSTDTQYF. The CDR3 DNA is TGTGCCAGCAGCTTAGTTGGCGGGAGGGGTAGCACAGATACGCAGTATTTT. The variable domain in full, with the rest retrieved from reference TRBV11-2 and TRBJ2-3, is EAGVAQSPRYKIIEKRQSVAFWCNPISGHATLYWYQQILGQGPKLLIQFQNNGVVDDSQLPKDRFSAERLKGVDSTLKIQPAKLEDSAVYLCASSLVGGRGSTDTQYFGPGTRLTVL.

This chain connects TRBV4-1 to TRBJ2-1, with TRBD2 matching 7 bases. J lost 3 bases, V lost 2 bases, and 16 bases had no gene match. Germline CDR1 reads MGHRA; CDR2 reads YSYEKL. The CDR3 sequence is 19 residues long. This CDR3 reads CASSQSFFRTASGYNEQFF. As DNA, the CDR3 is TGCGCCAGCAGCCAATCGTTTTTTCGTACGGCTAGCGGCTACAATGAGCAGTTCTTC.

The V call is TRBV9, the J call TRBJ1-2, with 7 bases that match TRBD1. After removal of 4 bases from V and 5 bases from J, the junction contained 11 bases not matched to a gene. The CDR3 runs to 15 residues. Germline CDR1 is SGDLS and CDR2 is YYNGEE. CDR3 coding DNA: TGTGCCAGCAGCCCACCCGGGACAGTCAATTATGGCTACACCTTC. This sequence encodes CASSPPGTVNYGYTF.

With respect to this clone: This may be a read error: a much more frequent sequence differs by one nucleotide. V and J are TRBV27 and TRBJ1-5; D is unclear. The germline gives CDR1 MNHEY, CDR2 SMNVEV (reference sequence). Trimming took off 5 bases at V and 7 bases at J, with 12 bases between the two ends. This CDR3 contains 13 residues. The CDR3 loop reads CASSVLFGQPQHF. CDR3 nucleotides: TGTGCCAGCAGTGTTCTGTTTGGGCAGCCCCAGCATTTT.

The chain couples TRBV6-5 to TRBJ1-4; the D is unclear. V was pared by 6 bases and J by 3 bases, with 2 bases between. Germline V gene data show CDR1 as MNHEY and CDR2 as SVGAGI. This CDR3 is built from 11 residues. CDR3 in amino acids: CASRANEKLFF. CDR3 DNA sequence: TGTGCCAGCAGAGCTAATGAAAAACTGTTTTTT.

V gene TRBV19 combines with J gene TRBJ2-5; D is unclear. Germline-derived CDR1 and CDR2 are LNHDA and SQIVND (reference sequence). The ends were cut back, 2 bases at V and 4 bases at J, with 8 bases in the middle. This CDR3 is 13 amino acids long. Here the CDR3 reads CASSISVGETQYF. DNA for the CDR3: TGTGCCAGTAGTATATCCGTCGGAGAGACCCAGTACTTC.

The chain links TRBV11-2 to TRBJ2-2, with D maybe TRBD1 (5 bases). Trimming took 5 bases from V and 1 from J, leaving 17 bases between them. The CDR3 extends over 17 amino acids. Looked up from germline, CDR1 is SGHAT and CDR2 is FQNNGV. CDR3 nucleotide sequence: TGTGCCAGCAGCGAAACTCGACAGAGGTGGAACACCGGGGAGCTGTTTTTT. Its translation is CASSETRQRWNTGELFF.

The rearrangement uses TRBV5-4 and TRBJ2-5, with D possibly being TRBD1 (5 bases). There are 15 residues in the CDR3. V lost 4 bases, J lost 4 bases, and 17 bases lay in between. In germline, CDR1 is SGHNT, CDR2 YYREEE (reference sequence). The CDR3 protein is CASSPTMAGPETQYF. CDR3 in DNA: TGTGCCAGCAGCCCAACCATGGCAGGGCCAGAGACCCAGTACTTC.

This rearrangement joins TRBV4-3 to TRBJ2-7; D unclear. This CDR3 has 14 residues. Germline CDR1 LGHNA, CDR2 YSLEER. Between the trimmed V and J ends, which lost 3 bases and 1 base, there was a span of 10 bases. CDR3 sequence reads: CASSQRLGSYEQYF. Here the CDR3 DNA reads TGCGCCAGCAGCCAGCGATTAGGGTCCTACGAGCAGTACTTC.

The chain uses TRBV4-2 and TRBJ2-3; TRBD2 matches 8 bases. Trimming took 0 bases from V and 5 from J; bases not matched to a gene: 10. The CDR3 is 17 residues long. In germline, CDR1 is LGHNA, CDR2 YNFKEQ. CDR3 sequence: CASSQDLPGRGGDTQYF. In DNA form, the CDR3 reads TGTGCCAGCAGCCAAGATCTTCCCGGGAGGGGCGGAGATACGCAGTATTTT.

The rearrangement links TRBV30 to TRBJ2-5, with 8 bases matching TRBD2. The junction had 4 bases not matched to a gene; V was cut back by 6 bases and J by 1 base. This CDR3 comprises 13 residues. Germline CDR1 and CDR2: GTSNPN and SVGIG (reference sequence). CDR3: CACAGGPQETQYF. In DNA form, the CDR3 reads TGTGCCTGTGCGGGAGGCCCCCAAGAGACCCAGTACTTC. The variable domain in full, completed from reference TRBV30 and TRBJ2-5, reads SQTIHQWPATLVQPVGSPLSLECTVEGTSNPNLYWYRQAAGRGLQLLFYSVGIGQISSEVPQNLSASRPQDRQFILSSKKLLLSDSGFYLCACAGGPQETQYFGPGTRLLVL.

J is TRBJ1-1 and V is TRBV29-1; D remains ambiguous. Germline CDR1 SQVTM, CDR2 ANQGSEA. Trimming took 7 bases from V and 3 from J, leaving 9 bases between them. The CDR3 totals 11 residues. CDR3 amino acids: CSGVWDTEAFF. The CDR3 DNA is TGCAGCGGGGTTTGGGACACTGAAGCTTTCTTT.

The chain couples TRBV2 to TRBJ2-1; D possibly matches TRBD1 or TRBD2 (5 bases each). CDR1 is SNHLY and CDR2 is FYNNEI in the germline V gene. CDR3 length: 17 amino acids. V was pared by 5 bases and J by 9 bases, with 26 bases between. DNA for the CDR3: TGTGCCAGCAGTAAAATACCGGGACGACTTCTGGGGGTTGAGCAGTTCTTC. Its translation is CASSKIPGRLLGVEQFF.

The chain has TRBV15 and TRBJ2-7; D possibly matches TRBD1 or TRBD2 (5 bases each). The germline V and J ends were trimmed by 6 bases and 2 bases, with 11 bases remaining between them. Germline CDR1 and CDR2: LNHNV and YYDKDF (reference sequence). This CDR3 region has 13 residues. The CDR3 DNA is TGTGCCACCAGGCCGGGGCGAGCCTACGAGCAGTACTTC. The encoded protein is CATRPGRAYEQYF.

The chain joins TRBV27 to TRBJ2-7, with D possibly matching TRBD1 (6 bases). V was trimmed by 10 bases and J by 0 bases, leaving 16 bases between them. Germline CDR1 reads MNHEY; CDR2 reads SMNVEV (reference sequence). The CDR3 spans 14 residues. The CDR3 protein is CANRYRDPSYEQYF. CDR3 DNA sequence: TGTGCCAACCGTTACAGGGATCCCTCCTACGAGCAGTACTTC.

On this clone itself: Other DNA variants within this sample encode the same CDR3. The chain recombines TRBV18 with TRBJ2-7; no reliable D call. Germline V gives CDR1 KGHSH, CDR2 LQKENI. The CDR3 loop spans 13 amino acids. The V and J ends lost 0 bases and 1 base respectively, with 4 bases between them. The CDR3 DNA reads as TGTGCCAGCTCACCACCGGGGTCCTACGAGCAGTACTTC. Translating gives CASSPPGSYEQYF.

The rearrangement links TRBV18 to TRBJ2-1, with TRBD2 matching over 9 bases. V was clipped by 3 bases and J by 6 bases; unmatched bases: 9. The CDR3 loop spans 16 amino acids. Germline-derived CDR1 and CDR2 are KGHSH and LQKENI. The CDR3 DNA reads TGTGCCAGCTCACCCAGGGAGGGAGCGGGAGGCAATGAGCAGTTCTTC. Its protein is CASSPREGAGGNEQFF.

The chain joins TRBV28 to TRBJ1-1; TRBD1 might be the D (6 bases). The germline V and J ends were trimmed by 11 bases and 4 bases, with 14 bases remaining between them. CDR3 length: 12 residues. The germline CDR1 and CDR2 sequences are MDHEN and SYDVKM. The CDR3 is CAWGAALTEAFF. In nucleotides, the CDR3 is TGTGCCTGGGGGGCAGCCCTCACTGAAGCTTTCTTT.

With regard to this clone: This clone may be a read error of a much larger clone one base away. Additional DNA sequences in this sample encode the identical CDR3. The chain has TRBV5-8 and TRBJ2-5; D is unclear. In germline, CDR1 is SGHTS, CDR2 YDEGEE. The CDR3 loop spans 11 amino acids. Between the trimmed V and J ends, which lost 0 bases and 5 bases, there was a span of 2 bases. The CDR3 sequence: CASSLVETQYF. In DNA, the CDR3 is TGTGCCAGCAGCTTGGTTGAGACCCAGTACTTC.

V gene TRBV2 combines with J gene TRBJ1-1; 8 bases agree with TRBD1. CDR1 is SNHLY, CDR2 FYNNEI, per germline. The CDR3 is 12 amino acids. Trimming cost V 3 bases and J 11 bases; bases outside gene matches: 5. The CDR3 spells CASSDQGADAFF. DNA of the CDR3: TGTGCCAGCAGTGATCAGGGGGCCGACGCTTTCTTT.

CDR3 protein: CASVPGGQGNQPQHF. As DNA, the CDR3 is TGTGCCAGCGTCCCCGGGGGGCAGGGCAATCAGCCCCAGCATTTT. V and J are TRBV28 and TRBJ1-5; maybe TRBD1 (6 bases). The CDR3 runs 15 residues. Between the trimmed V and J ends, which lost 8 bases and 2 bases, there was a span of 16 bases. Germline V CDR1 and CDR2: MDHEN, SYDVKM.

This clone was observed once. The rearrangement links TRBV7-3 to TRBJ2-3, with 8 bases aligning to TRBD1. This CDR3 is 15 amino acids long. The germline V gene encodes CDR1 SGHTA and CDR2 FQGTGA. Losses at the gene ends were 5 bases for V and 1 base for J; bases not matched to a gene: 5. This chain's CDR3 is CASSTQGEGTDTQYF. CDR3 coding DNA: TGTGCCAGCAGCACACAGGGGGAGGGCACAGATACGCAGTATTTT.

This clone was counted between two and nine times. V usage is TRBV2 and J usage is TRBJ2-7, with D possibly being TRBD2 (6 bases). The CDR3 is made up of 14 amino acids. CDR1 SNHLY and CDR2 FYNNEI come from the germline V gene. Trimming left V 5 bases short and J 4 bases short, with 15 bases between. The CDR3 here is CASSKLAPAYEQYF. DNA for the CDR3: TGTGCCAGCAGTAAACTAGCCCCTGCTTACGAGCAGTACTTC.